This T cell receptor beta chain appears in the sequencing data of a study of blood T cell repertoires in COVID-19 (dated by TCRdb to 2020 to 2021). A note on the overall study: Samples covering the acute and convalescent phases of COVID-19 were provided by collaborators in the United States, Italy and Spain. The material from the prospective study consisted of cDNA or gDNA derived from T cells, B-cell-depleted T cells, or PBMCs. Subjects who had been exposed to COVID-19, were actively infected with it, or had recovered from it provided the deeply sampled blood TCRbeta repertoires that made up the dataset. A freely available public database, intended as a resource for researchers studying the immune response to SARS-CoV-2, is where the repertoires were released. The samples were drawn from the first 160 participants of the ongoing ImmuneRACE study and from some 1,300 subjects provided by 6 global collaborators. A de-identified subject ID, COVID-19 status, age in years and sex were almost always included in the sample metadata. Where available, HLA class I and class II types were obtained from metadata supplied by the sample provider rather than from assay-based typing.

The immunoSEQ Assay, a bias-controlled multiplex PCR, was used to amplify TCRbeta CDR3 regions from genomic DNA. In the paper's pipeline: Within the assay, amplification of reference gene primers was used to estimate how many nucleated cells each sample contained. To quantify the absolute abundance of each unique TCRbeta CDR3 rearrangement, sequence reads were collapsed and filtered. Productive Simpson clonality was computed per sample as the square root of Simpson's diversity index over productive rearrangements. The source is immuneACCESS, and TCRdb retained only in-frame sequences with V and J called. Part of the clones is not carried over; for the studies checked, unresolved V genes explain less than half of this, and the remainder is unexplained. The V and J calls and the clone size are those of that table, but D and trimming were determined from the DNA. Within this sample are approximately 300,000 clones, with 87% of them counted one time only. In total, the top ten clones hold approximately 5.3% of the sample.

About this clone itself: Its antigen target is currently unknown. Per-nucleotide qualities are absent, and no much larger clonotype sits a single base away.

Enrolling through a virtual design, the prospective study's participants ranged in age from roughly 18 to 95 years and lived across 20 to 30 United States geographic areas. Cohort assignment in the prospective study relied on participant-reported clinical history from a screening survey and a study questionnaire. ImmuneRACE Cohort 3 recovered participants were defined by two consecutive negative NP/OP PCR tests, healthcare professional clearance, or symptom resolution. In the prospective study, whole blood, serum and a nasopharyngeal or oropharyngeal swab were collected from each participant by mobile phlebotomists. Participants in the prospective study had the option to provide additional blood draws and questionnaires over a roughly two-month period. Prospective study blood samples were shipped either frozen or at room temperature before DNA extraction. The germline V gene (reference sequence) supplies CDR1 GTSNPN and CDR2 SVGIG. Measured from the cysteine to the phenylalanine, the CDR3 is 15 residues long. Here the CDR3 DNA is all that survives: 45 bases in frame from base 1. Cut back by 1 base and 0 bases, the V and J ends lie 13 bases apart.

General conclusions and limits of the study: How much clinical and demographic metadata was included differed by source and by participant, and the metadata was provided uncurated.

The source material was PBMCs or T cells enriched from blood (not recorded which). The rearranged segments are TRBV30 and TRBJ2-7, and the D gene may be TRBD1, 6 bases matching. The receptor was derived from a woman aged 30 to 39 who had recovered from COVID-19. The CDR3 reads as follows: CAWSDRDTYSYEQYF. DNA sequence: TGTGCCTGGAGTGACCGGGACACATACTCCTACGAGCAGTACTTC.